Sequencing of this TCR beta chain was carried out in a study of response to subunit inactivated influenza vaccine. One entry per CDR3 protein results from TCRdb running MiXCR on the RT-PCR reads. The profile shows around 500,000 distinct CDR3 sequences, 11% of them singletons. Whole-study results and caveats: It was the authors' suggestion that each seasonal influenza vaccination recruits few new T cells.

In this sample, this clonotype turned up many times. Its antigen remains unidentified. The input for sequencing was PBMCs from blood, taken roughly 45 days after vaccination. The sequence was obtained from a man aged 50 to 59 who received an inactivated influenza vaccine.

The chain's CDR3 is CASSQDLGQGRYEQYF. CDR3 bases: TGCGCCAGCAGCCAAGATTTGGGACAGGGGCGGTACGAGCAGTACTTC. This chain joins TRBV4-3 and TRBJ2-7; 10 bases align to TRBD1. Trimming cost V 0 bases and J 4 bases; bases outside gene matches: 6. The CDR3 covers 16 residues. Germline V gene sequence: CDR1 LGHNA, CDR2 YSLEER.